This TCR beta chain was recovered during a study of shared clonotypes between healthy human individuals. This clone was counted many times. Unsorted PBMC DNA went through sequencing on ten immunoSEQ deep assay plates. In the original processing: ImmunoSEQ junction-only sequences lacked quality scores, so their filtering differed. Sequencing was performed with immunoSEQ multiplex PCR; in TCRdb, only in-frame clones are kept and a portion is missing. V and J calls and clone size are those listed in that table; D and trimming were worked out from the DNA. Here the sample spans 450,000 to 550,000 clones, about four fifths being singletons. J gave up 6 bases and V 3 bases, and 7 bases lay outside the gene matches. The germline V gene encodes CDR1 WSHSY and CDR2 SAAADI. The CDR3 runs to 15 residues.

This clonotype was sampled from a woman in her thirties or forties in good health. Some clones in this sample may be carry-over from other donors' samples. The sequencing sample was made of PBMCs. This chain joins TRBV10-2 and TRBJ1-1; 10 nucleotides align to TRBD1. CDR3 loop: CASSDQDRGLPEAFF. In DNA form, the CDR3 reads TGCGCCAGCAGTGACCAAGACAGGGGGCTTCCTGAAGCTTTCTTT.